The TCR beta chain under discussion was sequenced for a study of Ad26.COV2.S vaccination and SARS-CoV-2 variants. At the level of the study: The donor was enrolled in the Ad26.COV2.S arm of the COV1001 trial. Each vaccinee took Ad26.COV2.S intramuscularly, once or twice 56 days apart.

A note on this clone: Its antigen is currently unknown.

Clones were sequenced by immunoSEQ multiplex PCR, and TCRdb holds only the in-frame ones, with some missing. The sample has 300,000 to 400,000 clones, roughly 90% seen once. General study findings and limits: Assessments of TCR breadth and depth may have underestimated the total T cell responses.

Noted treatment: about 20 received Ad26.COV2.S at low or high dose, single or two shots; roughly five received placebo; per-sample allocation not given. Sampling happened 63 days after the first vaccine or placebo injection. The study used a vaccine consisting of an Ad26 vector that expressed Wuhan-strain SARS-CoV-2 spike. The TCR was taken from a person aged 18-65 years who received the Ad26.COV2.S COVID-19 vaccine or a placebo. This material consisted of peripheral blood, taken in a trial of Ad26.COV2.S vaccine versus placebo.

CDR3 DNA: TGCGCCAGCAGCCAATTGGCTAGCGGGATGTTCTCCTCCCCTAGCTCCTACAATGAGCAGTTCTTC. Protein sequence: CASSQLASGMFSSPSSYNEQFF. The chain links TRBV4-1 to TRBJ2-1; TRBD2 aligns across 9 bases. Germline CDR1 is MGHRA and CDR2 is YSYEKL. Trimming cost V 2 bases and J 0 bases; bases outside gene matches: 20. This CDR3 comprises 22 residues.